Presented here are 23 T cell receptor beta chains from one specimen sequenced in a study of radiation and T cells in renal cell carcinoma. Profiling relied on immunoSEQ multiplex PCR, and the TCRdb table lists in-frame clones only, not all of them. Seen here are roughly 160,000 clones, roughly nine tenths observed once, and the top ten hold 10% to 12%. Indicated time point: blood 4 weeks post-SBRT, at nephrectomy. Stated treatment: 15 Gy SBRT to primary tumor, nephrectomy 4 weeks later. The sequenced sample was blood, obtained from a patient whose treatment included radiotherapy and nephrectomy. These receptors came from a woman between 45 and 60 years old with renal cell carcinoma.

The chain employs TRBV25-1 and TRBJ2-5; 8 bases are shared with TRBD1. The V and J ends lost 4 bases and 6 bases, in that order; junction bases with no gene match: 7. The CDR3 loop spans 14 amino acids. The germline V gene has CDR1 MGHDK and CDR2 SYGVNS. The CDR3 bases are TGTGCCAGCAGTGCCTTCGGGACAGGCCAGACCCAGTACTTC. As protein: CASSAFGTGQTQYF.

The chain recombines TRBV9 with TRBJ2-3; D perhaps matches TRBD2 (6 bases). The germline V and J ends were trimmed by 1 base and 1 base, with 10 bases remaining between them. Germline CDR1 reads SGDLS; CDR2 reads YYNGEE. The CDR3 runs to 15 residues. The DNA of the CDR3 is TGTGCCAGCAGCGTAACAGCGGGCGGCACAGATACGCAGTATTTT. It translates to CASSVTAGGTDTQYF.

The rearrangement uses TRBV15 and TRBJ2-1; 12 bases align to TRBD2. The CDR3 is 15 amino acids. With V trimmed by 2 bases and J by 5 bases, 1 base remained unmatched. Germline CDR1 LNHNV, CDR2 YYDKDF (reference sequence). Here the CDR3 reads CATSRLAGGHNEQFF. The DNA of the CDR3 is TGTGCCACCAGCAGACTAGCGGGGGGGCACAATGAGCAGTTCTTC. The full variable domain, its missing parts supplied by reference TRBV15 and TRBJ2-1, is DAMVIQNPRYQVTQFGKPVTLSCSQTLNHNVMYWYQQKSSQAPKLLFHYYDKDFNNEADTPDNFQSRRPNTSFCFLDIRSPGLGDTAMYLCATSRLAGGHNEQFFGPGTRLTVL.

The V gene is TRBV6-5, the J gene TRBJ1-4; D remains ambiguous. There are 11 residues in the CDR3. CDR1 and CDR2 from the germline V gene are MNHEY and SVGAGI. The V gene lost 6 bases and the J gene lost 7 bases, with 6 bases spanning the gap. The CDR3 reads CASSSGEKLFF. The CDR3 DNA follows: TGTGCCAGCAGCTCAGGTGAAAAACTGTTTTTT.

The chain employs TRBV5-4 and TRBJ1-5; no clear D. This CDR3 region has 13 residues. Trimming removed 5 bases from V and 3 bases from J, with 9 bases in between. Germline loops: CDR1 SGHNT, CDR2 YYREEE (reference sequence). The CDR3 sequence is CASSLDSNQPQHF. The CDR3 DNA reads as TGTGCCAGCAGTCTGGACTCCAATCAGCCCCAGCATTTT.

V is TRBV6-1 and J is TRBJ1-2, with D maybe TRBD1 (5 bases). CDR3 size: 14 residues. Germline loops: CDR1 MNHNS, CDR2 SASEGT. The V gene lost 2 bases and the J gene lost 0 bases, with 7 bases spanning the gap. The CDR3 here is CASSETGANYGYTF. The CDR3 region has the DNA TGTGCCAGCAGTGAAACGGGGGCTAACTATGGCTACACCTTC.

This chain joins TRBV7-9 and TRBJ2-7; D possibly corresponds to TRBD1 (5 bases). Germline V gene data show CDR1 as SEHNR and CDR2 as FQNEAQ (reference sequence). Trimming took off 0 bases at V and 0 bases at J, with 9 bases between the two ends. CDR3 length: 15 amino acids. The CDR3 DNA sequence: TGTGCCAGCAGCTTAGCAGGGGCCAACTCCTACGAGCAGTACTTC. This codes for CASSLAGANSYEQYF.

This clone was seen just once. The genes are TRBV7-2 and TRBJ2-1; 11 positions agree with TRBD2. This CDR3 has 14 amino acids. Germline CDR1 and CDR2: SGHTA and FQGNSA. V lost 8 bases to trimming and J lost 4 bases; unmatched junction nucleotides: 4. CDR3 coding DNA: TGTGCCAGCGGACCTAGCGGGGGGTACAATGAGCAGTTCTTC. The encoded protein is CASGPSGGYNEQFF.

This clone occurred a few times. The chain employs TRBV10-3 and TRBJ2-1; no firm D call. Trimming removed 0 bases from V and 10 bases from J, with 19 bases in between. The CDR3 consists of 16 residues. Per the germline V gene, CDR1 is ENHRY and CDR2 is SYGVKD. CDR3 in amino acids: CAISESGLPGGDEQFF. The CDR3 nucleotides read TGTGCCATCAGTGAGTCTGGCCTCCCCGGTGGTGACGAGCAGTTCTTC.

The genes are TRBV5-1 and TRBJ2-3, with 7 nucleotides matching TRBD2. The CDR3 extends over 15 amino acids. V trimming: 0 bases; J trimming: 0 bases; junction bases outside the gene matches: 1. Germline loops: CDR1 SGHRS, CDR2 YFSETQ. CDR3 loop: CASSLGAGSTDTQYF. The CDR3 nucleotides read TGCGCCAGCAGCTTGGGAGCGGGGAGCACAGATACGCAGTATTTT. Looking up the rest from reference TRBV5-1 and TRBJ2-3 gives the full variable domain: KAGVTQTPRYLIKTRGQQVTLSCSPISGHRSVSWYQQTPGQGLQFLFEYFSETQRNKGNFPGRFSGRQFSNSRSEMNVSTLELGDSALYLCASSLGAGSTDTQYFGPGTRLTVL.

The chain uses TRBV23-1 and TRBJ1-5, with 8 positions matching TRBD1. TRBV23-1 has ORF status, its function being uncertain. The CDR3 length is 20 residues. The V gene end was trimmed by 2 bases and the J gene end by 4 bases; junction bases not matched to a gene: 19. The CDR3 nucleotides are TGCGCCAGCAGTCAAAGTCCTGAACGGACAGGGCGGTTGAGTAATCAGCCCCAGCATTTT. Its translation is CASSQSPERTGRLSNQPQHF.

The chain couples TRBV6-5 to TRBJ2-3, with 13 bases fitting TRBD2. With V trimmed by 4 bases and J by 3 bases, 4 bases remained unmatched. CDR3 length: 16 residues. CDR1 MNHEY and CDR2 SVGAGI come from the germline V gene. The CDR3, as DNA: TGTGCCAGCAGTTTACTAGCGGGGGGGATTACAGATACGCAGTATTTT. Protein sequence: CASSLLAGGITDTQYF.

The V gene is TRBV19, the J gene TRBJ1-1; 7 bases match TRBD1. The CDR3 totals 18 residues. The V gene's germline CDR1 is LNHDA and CDR2 SQIVND (reference sequence). V shed 4 bases, J shed 1 base, and the junction held 15 bases outside the gene matches. CDR3 sequence (DNA): TGTGCCAGTAGTAAACGCCGGACAGGTTTTGGGGGGAACACTGAAGCTTTCTTT. Protein sequence: CASSKRRTGFGGNTEAFF.

The V and J genes are TRBV27 and TRBJ1-2; 8 bases line up with TRBD1. The trim removed 4 bases at V and 8 bases at J, leaving 15 bases unmatched. CDR3 length: 16 amino acids. Germline loops: CDR1 MNHEY, CDR2 SMNVEV (reference sequence). The CDR3 nucleotides are TGTGCCAGCAGTTCCCCCATGGACAGGGTGATGGCGGGCTACACCTTC. Its protein is CASSSPMDRVMAGYTF.

CDR3: CASSVGSDRPNTQYF. In DNA, the CDR3 is TGTGCCAGCAGCGTAGGATCAGACAGACCTAATACGCAGTATTTT. V is TRBV9 and J is TRBJ2-3; D might be TRBD1 (5 bases). V dropped 0 bases and J dropped 7 bases, with 15 bases sitting between them. CDR3 length: 15 amino acids. Germline CDR1 and CDR2: SGDLS and YYNGEE.

V gene TRBV7-9 combines with J gene TRBJ2-3; 8 bases fit TRBD2. The CDR3 length is 16 residues. CDR1 is SEHNR, CDR2 FQNEAQ, per germline (reference sequence). J lost 4 bases, V lost 5 bases, and 11 bases had no gene match. Here the CDR3 DNA reads TGTGCCAGCAGCCCACAGGGCGGGGGGCCAGCAGATACGCAGTATTTT. Translated, it gives CASSPQGGGPADTQYF.

The J gene is TRBJ2-5, the V gene TRBV5-8, with a weak D call TRBD1 (6 bases). CDR1 and CDR2 from the germline V gene are SGHTS and YDEGEE. The V end lost 2 bases, the J end lost 3 bases, and 20 bases lay between the germline ends. The CDR3 totals 17 residues. The CDR3 spells CASSLGRGRGSKETQYF. CDR3 sequence (DNA): TGTGCCAGCAGCTTAGGTCGTGGCAGGGGATCGAAAGAGACCCAGTACTTC. Full variable domain (remainder filled in from reference TRBV5-8 and TRBJ2-5): EAGVTQSPTHLIKTRGQQATLRCSPISGHTSVYWYQQALGLGLQFLLWYDEGEERNRGNFPPRFSGRQFPNYSSELNVNALELEDSALYLCASSLGRGRGSKETQYFGPGTRLLVL.

The rearrangement links TRBV5-1 to TRBJ2-1, with D possibly called TRBD1 or TRBD2 (6 bases each). This CDR3 is 13 amino acids long. Germline loops: CDR1 SGHRS, CDR2 YFSETQ. V was clipped by 0 bases and J by 7 bases, with 8 bases between them. CDR3 in DNA: TGCGCCAGCAGCTTGGTAGGGGGGAATGAGCAGTTCTTC. The encoded protein is CASSLVGGNEQFF.

The chain has TRBV6-5 and TRBJ1-1, with D possibly matching TRBD1 (5 bases). The CDR3 has 15 amino acids. The V gene lost 0 bases and the J gene lost 0 bases, with 8 bases spanning the gap. CDR1 and CDR2 (germline): MNHEY, SVGAGI. This chain's CDR3 is CASSYSGTLNTEAFF. CDR3 bases: TGTGCCAGCAGTTACTCCGGGACCCTGAACACTGAAGCTTTCTTT.

This sequence joins TRBV7-2 and TRBJ1-1, with 9 bases fitting TRBD1. Unmatched junction bases numbered 9, after V lost 3 bases and J lost 4 bases. Germline V gives CDR1 SGHTA, CDR2 FQGNSA. The CDR3 contains 16 residues. CDR3 residues: CASSLYGTGLITEAFF. For the CDR3, the DNA is TGTGCCAGCAGCTTGTACGGGACAGGGTTGATCACTGAAGCTTTCTTT.

The V call is TRBV9, the J call TRBJ1-3; D is ambiguous. The CDR3 length is 15 residues. Germline V lookup: CDR1 SGDLS, CDR2 YYNGEE. Written as DNA, the CDR3 is TGTGAAGCTAAAACTTACAGTGACTCTGGAAACACCATATATTTT. Translation: CEAKTYSDSGNTIYF.

The CDR3 nucleotides read TGTGCCAGCAACACTGTCCTGGACGAGCAGTACTTC. This codes for CASNTVLDEQYF. V and J are TRBV6-1 and TRBJ2-7; D remains unclear. The germline V gene encodes CDR1 MNHNS and CDR2 SASEGT. The CDR3 totals 12 residues. V was trimmed by 7 bases and J by 5 bases, leaving 12 bases between them.

The chain uses TRBV5-1 and TRBJ1-4; maybe TRBD1 (5 bases). Trimming removed 5 bases from V and 3 bases from J, with 11 bases in between. CDR1 and CDR2 from the germline V gene are SGHRS and YFSETQ. The CDR3 is 14 amino acids. The CDR3 DNA is TGCGCCAGCAGATCCGGGACGGCTAATGAAAAACTGTTTTTT. Translation: CASRSGTANEKLFF.